Shown below are 12 T cell receptor beta chains from a single sample sequenced in a study of human versus mouse CDR3 diversity and MHC coevolution. Using immunoSEQ multiplex PCR, the repertoire was profiled, and TCRdb retains in-frame clones only, with some absent. The repertoire has some 82,000 clones, roughly 93% of them found once; the top ten carry 1.1% to 1.5%. Sequencing was performed on naive CD4+ T cells from blood. Noted subset: CD45RO-negative CD62L-positive naive CD4 T cells. These receptors were collected from a person between 25 and 75 years old in good health.

This chain joins TRBV5-5 and TRBJ2-1; TRBD2 agrees at 8 bases. The CDR3 has 15 residues. V was clipped by 0 bases and J by 4 bases; unmatched bases: 3. Per germline, CDR1 SGHKS and CDR2 YYEKEE (reference sequence). The CDR3 loop reads CASSLELAGYNEQFF. CDR3 nucleotide sequence: TGTGCCAGCAGCTTGGAGTTAGCGGGGTACAATGAGCAGTTCTTC.

The rearrangement uses TRBV28 and TRBJ1-1; D is perhaps TRBD1 (6 bases). Germline-derived CDR1 and CDR2 are MDHEN and SYDVKM. Deletions cut 5 bases from V and 5 bases from J, with 18 bases between. CDR3 length: 15 residues. Here the CDR3 reads CASSPAPGQGTEAFF. The CDR3, as DNA: TGTGCCAGCAGTCCAGCCCCGGGACAAGGGACTGAAGCTTTCTTT.

The V and J genes are TRBV2 and TRBJ2-7, with a possible D match to TRBD1 (5 bases). V lost 4 bases, J lost 5 bases, and 18 bases lay in between. The V gene's germline CDR1 is SNHLY and CDR2 FYNNEI. The CDR3 is made up of 15 amino acids. The CDR3 region is CASSGTLGVEDEQYF. CDR3 coding DNA: TGTGCCAGCAGTGGTACGTTAGGGGTCGAAGACGAGCAGTACTTC.

The chain uses TRBV28 and TRBJ2-7; D is uncertain. The CDR3 contains 15 residues. Germline assignment: CDR1 MDHEN and CDR2 SYDVKM. V gave up 4 bases and J gave up 5 bases, with 18 bases separating them. The CDR3 nucleotides are TGTGCCAGCAGTTCTCTGGCAACAGAGATCAACGAGCAGTACTTC. Translated, it gives CASSSLATEINEQYF.

The chain has TRBV6-5 and TRBJ2-2; D is perhaps TRBD2 (6 bases). Trimming cost V 6 bases and J 2 bases, with 13 bases left between them. Germline loops: CDR1 MNHEY, CDR2 SVGAGI. This CDR3 has 15 amino acids. For the CDR3, the DNA is TGTGCCAGCAGCCCGACCGGGGGAAACACCGGGGAGCTGTTTTTT. Its protein is CASSPTGGNTGELFF.

This chain connects TRBV6-6 to TRBJ2-7; 8 bases agree with TRBD1. This CDR3 is built from 16 residues. Germline V CDR1 and CDR2: MNHNY, SVGAGI (reference sequence). Losses at the gene ends were 4 bases for V and 0 bases for J; bases not matched to a gene: 8. The CDR3 spells CASSWTPGQVSYEQYF. The CDR3 DNA follows: TGTGCCAGCAGTTGGACCCCGGGACAGGTCTCCTACGAGCAGTACTTC.

The chain is built from TRBV9 and TRBJ2-7; D perhaps matches TRBD2 (6 bases). The length of the CDR3 is 17 residues. CDR1 SGDLS and CDR2 YYNGEE come from the germline V gene. The V and J ends lost 2 bases and 5 bases respectively, with 23 bases between them. The CDR3, as DNA: TGTGCCAGCAGCGTCGCCATGGCCGGAACTAGCATTGACGAGCAGTACTTC. This gives the protein CASSVAMAGTSIDEQYF.

J is TRBJ2-1 and V is TRBV6-4, with TRBD2 matching over 11 bases. The ends lost 0 bases at V and 6 bases at J; junction bases unmatched: 1. CDR1 is MRHNA, CDR2 SNTAGT, per germline. CDR3 size: 15 residues. The CDR3 DNA reads as TGTGCCAGCAGTGACTCTAGCGGGGGGGCCAATGAGCAGTTCTTC. Translating it yields CASSDSSGGANEQFF.

The chain is built from TRBV9 and TRBJ1-2, with a possible D match to TRBD1 (6 bases). The V gene's germline CDR1 is SGDLS and CDR2 YYNGEE. Trimming removed 0 bases at V and 8 bases at J, with 17 bases between. CDR3 length: 15 amino acids. CDR3 DNA sequence: TGTGCCAGCAGCGTAGCTACGAGACCAGGGGTCGGCTACACCTTC. It encodes CASSVATRPGVGYTF.

The V call is TRBV11-2, the J call TRBJ1-2, with 9 nucleotides matching TRBD1. The V segment lost 4 bases and the J segment 2 bases; nucleotides outside the gene matches: 8. CDR1 and CDR2 (germline): SGHAT, FQNNGV. The CDR3 totals 16 residues. CDR3 nucleotide sequence: TGTGCCAGCAGCTCCCTCTCAGGGACAGGGAACTATGGCTACACCTTC. This gives the protein CASSSLSGTGNYGYTF.

The V and J genes are TRBV27 and TRBJ2-1, with unresolved D. Germline V CDR1 and CDR2: MNHEY, SMNVEV (reference sequence). V was shortened by 7 bases and J by 1 base, with 20 bases between the two germline ends. This CDR3 spans 17 amino acids. Here the CDR3 reads CASTFLTLTRSYNEQFF. The CDR3 DNA reads TGTGCCAGCACTTTTCTCACACTGACGAGGTCCTACAATGAGCAGTTCTTC.

V usage is TRBV11-2 and J usage is TRBJ2-1, with TRBD2 matching 9 bases. V trimming: 0 bases; J trimming: 2 bases; junction bases outside the gene matches: 8. The V gene's germline CDR1 is SGHAT and CDR2 FQNNGV. CDR3 size: 18 residues. The CDR3 DNA follows: TGTGCCAGCAGCTTAGATCGAAGCGGGGGGTACGCCTACAATGAGCAGTTCTTC. Its protein is CASSLDRSGGYAYNEQFF.